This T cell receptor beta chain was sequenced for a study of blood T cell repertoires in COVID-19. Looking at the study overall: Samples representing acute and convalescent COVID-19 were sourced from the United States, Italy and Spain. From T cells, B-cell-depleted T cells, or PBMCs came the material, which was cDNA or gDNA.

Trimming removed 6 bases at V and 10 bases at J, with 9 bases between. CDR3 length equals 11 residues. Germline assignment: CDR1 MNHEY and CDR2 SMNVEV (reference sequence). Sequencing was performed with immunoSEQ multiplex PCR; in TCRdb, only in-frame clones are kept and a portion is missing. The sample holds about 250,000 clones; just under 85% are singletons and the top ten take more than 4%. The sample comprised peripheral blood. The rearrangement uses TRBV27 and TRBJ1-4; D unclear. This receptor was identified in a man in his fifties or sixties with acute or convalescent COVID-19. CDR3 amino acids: CASSSRGKLFF. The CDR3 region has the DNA TGTGCCAGCAGCTCACGGGGAAAACTGTTTTTT.